This TCR beta chain was sequenced during a study of T cells in Graves' hyperthyroidism and ophthalmopathy. This CDR3 spans 15 amino acids. V trimming: 6 bases; J trimming: 5 bases; junction bases outside the gene matches: 10. This clonotype occurred many times. Template material for amplifying TCR beta CDR3 regions consisted of RNA transcripts. Researchers ran a first-round RT-PCR on the TCR CDR3 using the HTBI primer set. TCRdb fed the multiplex PCR reads into MiXCR, producing one record per CDR3 protein. The top ten clones hold about 38% of a sample with a few hundred thousand distinct CDR3 sequences, less than 20% of them seen once.

V gene TRBV12-3 or TRBV12-4 combines with J gene TRBJ1-5; 7 bases align to TRBD1. Sequencing used blood. The receptor's source is a young man with Graves' ophthalmopathy. CDR3 sequence: CASSKGASFYQPQHF. The CDR3, as DNA: TGTGCCAGCAGCAAGGGGGCATCGTTTTATCAGCCCCAGCATTTT.